The next 8 T cell receptor beta chains were all read from a single sample in a study of CD8 T cells in Susac syndrome. Random hexamers were used to reverse transcribe an amount of 0.5 to 1 ug RNA. TCRdb reprocessed the immunoSEQ multiplex PCR reads via MiXCR and lists one record per CDR3 protein. Among a few hundred thousand distinct CDR3 sequences listed, 80% to 95% were seen once. The specimen was CD8+ T cells from PBMCs. Receptors were obtained from a human donor with multiple sclerosis.

The chain joins TRBV3-1 to TRBJ1-1, with TRBD1 identical over 7 bases. Per the germline V gene, CDR1 is LGHDT and CDR2 is YNNKEL (reference sequence). The V gene end was trimmed by 4 bases and the J gene end by 1 base; junction bases not matched to a gene: 3. There are 14 residues in the CDR3. CDR3 sequence: CASSRGQRNTEAFF. CDR3 bases: TGTGCCAGCAGCCGGGGACAGAGGAACACTGAAGCTTTCTTT.

This chain uses TRBV6-2 or TRBV6-3 with TRBJ2-7; D uncertain. The V and J ends lost 0 bases and 5 bases respectively, with 8 bases between them. The CDR3 contains 13 residues. Germline V CDR1 and CDR2: MNHEY, SVGEGT. The CDR3 region is CASSYSLKNEQYF. The CDR3 DNA reads as TGTGCCAGCAGTTACTCGCTAAAGAACGAGCAGTACTTC.

V usage is TRBV7-9 and J usage is TRBJ2-7; tentatively, D is TRBD1 or TRBD2 (5 bases each). CDR3 length equals 14 residues. Between the trimmed V and J ends, which lost 1 base and 5 bases, there was a span of 12 bases. CDR1 and CDR2 from the germline V gene are SEHNR and FQNEAQ (reference sequence). DNA of the CDR3: TGTGCCAGCAGCTTAGTACCGGGGCCCCACGAGCAGTACTTC. It yields the protein CASSLVPGPHEQYF.

V gene TRBV12-3 or TRBV12-4 combines with J gene TRBJ1-3; D unclear. V gave up 1 base and J gave up 0 bases, with 10 bases separating them. The CDR3 loop spans 16 amino acids. The CDR3: CASSLEVKTSGNTIYF. CDR3 coding DNA: TGTGCCAGCAGTTTAGAAGTGAAGACCTCTGGAAACACCATATATTTT.

V gene TRBV9 combines with J gene TRBJ2-2; D is ambiguous. CDR3 length: 13 residues. V was shortened by 5 bases and J by 1 base, with 6 bases between the two germline ends. Per the germline V gene, CDR1 is SGDLS and CDR2 is YYNGEE. The CDR3 region has the DNA TGTGCCAGCAGACCGCAGAACACCGGGGAGCTGTTTTTT. Translating it yields CASRPQNTGELFF.

The chain carries TRBV6-6 and TRBJ2-1; TRBD2 agrees at 9 bases. Trimming at V came to 10 bases and at J to 2 bases, leaving 3 bases not matched to a gene. Per the germline V gene, CDR1 is MNHNY and CDR2 is SVGAGI (reference sequence). The CDR3 sequence is 13 residues long. CDR3 loop: CAILAGPYNEQFF. CDR3 nucleotide sequence: TGTGCCATCCTAGCGGGGCCCTACAATGAGCAGTTCTTC.

The rearrangement joins TRBV5-6 to TRBJ1-1; D is uncertain. CDR3 length: 14 residues. Germline V gene data show CDR1 as SGHDT and CDR2 as YYEEEE. The V end lost 2 bases, the J end lost 2 bases, and 10 bases lay between the germline ends. CDR3 protein: CASSFLELNTEAFF. CDR3 in DNA: TGTGCCAGCAGCTTCCTTGAGTTAAACACTGAAGCTTTCTTT.

The rearrangement uses TRBV4-1 and TRBJ2-7, with 13 bases that match TRBD2. Germline V gene data show CDR1 as MGHRA and CDR2 as YSYEKL. J was trimmed by 5 bases and V by 3 bases; bases with no gene match: 4. CDR3 length equals 15 residues. CDR3 in amino acids: CASSQTGLAGDEQYF. The CDR3, as DNA: TGCGCCAGCAGCCAGACAGGACTAGCGGGAGACGAGCAGTACTTC.